Each of the 10 T cell receptor beta chains below was sequenced from the same sample in a study of OX40 agonist ivuxolimab in advanced cancers. Sequenced by immunoSEQ multiplex PCR; TCRdb stores in-frame clones only, minus some. The table records 75,000 to 100,000 clones, about 91% of them present only once. Sample: CD4+ or CD8+ T cells sorted from blood, taken in a trial of the OX40 agonist ivuxolimab. The receptors come from an adult with an advanced solid tumor such as melanoma, head and neck, liver or kidney cancer.

CDR3 bases: TGCGCCAGCAGCCGAGGACTAGCGGGAGACGAGCAGTACTTC. Translated: CASSRGLAGDEQYF. The chain recombines TRBV5-1 with TRBJ2-7; 13 bases are a match to TRBD2. The J segment lost 5 bases and the V segment lost 4 bases, leaving 3 bases of the junction unmatched. Per germline, CDR1 SGHRS and CDR2 YFSETQ. The CDR3 covers 14 residues.

This chain uses TRBV10-3 with TRBJ2-7, with 11 positions matching TRBD2. The CDR3 has 15 amino acids. The junction had 8 bases not matched to a gene; V was cut back by 6 bases and J by 4 bases. Germline lookup yields CDR1 ENHRY and CDR2 SYGVKD. The CDR3 region has the DNA TGTGCCATCAGGGCCGGGACTAGCGGATTTTACGAGCAGTACTTC. It specifies CAIRAGTSGFYEQYF.

This rearrangement joins TRBV2 to TRBJ2-1; weak D call: TRBD2 (5 bases). Trimming shortened V by 4 bases and J by 0 bases, and 7 bases separated the two germline ends. There are 14 residues in the CDR3. Germline V gives CDR1 SNHLY, CDR2 FYNNEI. In DNA form, the CDR3 reads TGTGCCAGCAGTGGCACTAGCTCCTACAATGAGCAGTTCTTC. This gives the protein CASSGTSSYNEQFF.

V is TRBV7-8 and J is TRBJ2-5; D ambiguous. V was pared by 2 bases and J by 2 bases, with 9 bases between. The CDR3 consists of 14 residues. The germline CDR1 and CDR2 sequences are SGHVS and FQNEAQ. CDR3 DNA sequence: TGTGCCAGCAGCTTAAGGCGTACACAAGAGACCCAGTACTTC. Protein sequence: CASSLRRTQETQYF.

The J gene is TRBJ2-2, the V gene TRBV5-1, with D unresolved. Germline V gene data show CDR1 as SGHRS and CDR2 as YFSETQ. V was cut by 3 bases and J by 6 bases, with 12 bases left in between. The CDR3 is made up of 14 amino acids. CDR3 DNA sequence: TGCGCCAGCAGCTCGTGGGGTGGGCCCGGGGAGCTGTTTTTT. This codes for CASSSWGGPGELFF.

This chain links TRBV30 with TRBJ2-4; D call uncertain. Germline V gene sequence: CDR1 GTSNPN, CDR2 SVGIG (reference sequence). The CDR3 spans 15 residues. The V gene lost 1 base and the J gene lost 0 bases, with 10 bases spanning the gap. In DNA form, the CDR3 reads TGTGCCTGGAGTGCTCAGATAATAGCCAAAAACATTCAGTACTTC. Encoded protein: CAWSAQIIAKNIQYF. The entire variable domain, with the rest obtained from reference TRBV30 and TRBJ2-4, is as follows: SQTIHQWPATLVQPVGSPLSLECTVEGTSNPNLYWYRQAAGRGLQLLFYSVGIGQISSEVPQNLSASRPQDRQFILSSKKLLLSDSGFYLCAWSAQIIAKNIQYFGAGTRLSVL.

The table lists this clone with a count of one. V is TRBV27 and J is TRBJ1-5; D unresolved. In germline, CDR1 is MNHEY, CDR2 SMNVEV (reference sequence). The V end was cut by 2 bases, the J end by 4 bases, with 9 bases between. The CDR3 is 14 amino acids. CDR3 DNA: TGTGCCAGCAGTTTAGGTAAGGGTAATCAGCCCCAGCATTTT. Translation gives CASSLGKGNQPQHF.

The CDR3 here is CASSLLAGMRGQETQYF. The CDR3, as DNA: TGTGCCAGCAGCTTACTAGCGGGGATGAGGGGACAAGAGACCCAGTACTTC. The V call is TRBV7-6, the J call TRBJ2-5; 9 bases are shared with TRBD2. CDR1 is SGHVS and CDR2 is FNYEAQ in the germline V gene. The CDR3 has 17 amino acids. Trimming took 2 bases from V and 2 from J; bases not matched to a gene: 9.

The V and J genes are TRBV10-3 and TRBJ1-1; 8 positions match TRBD1. The germline gives CDR1 ENHRY, CDR2 SYGVKD. The CDR3 consists of 16 residues. Trimming took 0 bases from V and 5 from J; bases not matched to a gene: 8. CDR3 region: CAISESAGGSLTEAFF. In DNA form, the CDR3 reads TGTGCCATCAGTGAGTCGGCAGGGGGCTCCCTAACTGAAGCTTTCTTT.

About this clone itself: At one of its ends the junction is not consistent with the germline gene, which may arise from a read error. V usage is TRBV28 and J usage is TRBJ2-7; 12 positions agree with TRBD1. The CDR3 runs to 14 residues. Germline CDR1 MDHEN, CDR2 SYDVKM. The CDR3: CASSFYPGQGAANF. Written as DNA, the CDR3 is TGTGCCAGCAGTTTTTATCCGGGACAGGGGGCGGCGAACTTC. The full variable domain, completed using reference TRBV28 and TRBJ2-7, is DVKVTQSSRYLVKRTGEKVFLECVQDMDHENMFWYRQDPGLGLRLIYFSYDVKMKEKGDIPEGYSVSREKKERFSLILESASTNQTSMYLCASSFYPGQGAANFGPGTRLTVT.